Below are 12 T cell receptor beta chains sequenced from a single sample in a study of T cells in Graves' hyperthyroidism and ophthalmopathy. RNA transcripts gave rise to amplified TCR beta CDR3 regions. The HTBI set primed first-round TCR CDR3 RT-PCR. Each CDR3 protein is one row after TCRdb ran MiXCR on the multiplex PCR reads. The sample yields under 350,000 distinct CDR3 sequences, roughly 18% seen once. Sequenced material: blood. The receptor set was obtained from a woman aged 45-65 years with Graves' hyperthyroidism.

This clonotype was picked up many times. This rearrangement joins TRBV3-1 to TRBJ1-5; 7 nucleotides agree with TRBD1. The CDR3 has 15 amino acids. Germline lookup yields CDR1 LGHDT and CDR2 YNNKEL (reference sequence). Trimming took 0 bases from V and 4 from J; bases not matched to a gene: 3. CDR3 DNA sequence: TGTGCCAGCAGCCAAGATACGACAGGGAATCAGCCCCAGCATTTT. Encoded protein: CASSQDTTGNQPQHF.

The rearrangement joins TRBV24-1 to TRBJ1-3; unclear D gene. Germline V gives CDR1 KGHDR, CDR2 SFDVKD. V was pared by 4 bases and J by 4 bases, with 7 bases between. The CDR3 is made up of 13 amino acids. The CDR3 spells CATSEDVGNTIYF. In DNA form, the CDR3 reads TGTGCCACCAGTGAAGACGTCGGAAACACCATATATTTT.

Only one count was recorded for this clonotype. J is TRBJ2-1 and V is TRBV2, with 7 bases lining up with TRBD2. The CDR3 runs 14 residues. J lost 3 bases, V lost 10 bases, and 9 bases had no gene match. Germline V gene lookup returns CDR1 SNHLY and CDR2 FYNNEI. CDR3 in DNA: TGTGCCACCGGGCTAGCGGACTTCTACAATGAGCAGTTCTTC. Protein sequence: CATGLADFYNEQFF. Together with reference TRBV2 and TRBJ2-1, the CDR3 gives the full variable domain: EPEVTQTPSHQVTQMGQEVILRCVPISNHLYFYWYRQILGQKVEFLVSFYNNEISEKSEIFDDQFSVERPDGSNFTLKIRSTKLEDSAMYFCATGLADFYNEQFFGPGTRLTVL.

In the case of this clonotype: A much larger clone lies one base from this, so it may be a read error. The V call is TRBV6-2 or TRBV6-3, the J call TRBJ2-2; TRBD2 agrees at 10 bases. In germline, CDR1 is MNHEY, CDR2 SVGEGT. The length of the CDR3 is 14 residues. The DNA for the CDR3 is TGTGCCAGCAGACTAGCGGGAAACACCTGGGAGCTGTTTTTT. Translating gives CASRLAGNTWELFF.

Many counts were recorded for this clonotype. This chain joins TRBV7-8 and TRBJ1-2; a possible D gene is TRBD1 (6 bases). V lost 5 bases, J lost 8 bases, and 24 bases lay in between. Germline lookup yields CDR1 SGHVS and CDR2 FQNEAQ. This CDR3 is 16 amino acids long. In nucleotides, the CDR3 is TGTGCCAGCAGCCCGGATGGACAGCCTAAAGCAGGGGGCTACACCTTC. Amino acids: CASSPDGQPKAGGYTF.

This clonotype was detected ten times or more. The chain has TRBV12-3 or TRBV12-4 and TRBJ2-3; D possibly corresponds to TRBD2 (6 bases). The CDR3 is 15 residues long. The V gene lost 8 bases and the J gene lost 2 bases, with 17 bases spanning the gap. CDR3 residues: CASAVTGGFTDTQYF. For the CDR3, the DNA is TGTGCCAGCGCGGTCACCGGGGGATTCACAGATACGCAGTATTTT.

The table lists this clonotype with a few counts. The chain employs TRBV5-1 and TRBJ2-3, with TRBD1 matching over 10 bases. CDR1 and CDR2 (germline): SGHRS, YFSETQ. Losses at the gene ends were 0 bases for V and 5 bases for J; bases not matched to a gene: 6. This CDR3 has 16 residues. CDR3 amino acids: CASSLAGTGVVDTQYF. For the CDR3, the DNA is TGCGCCAGCAGCTTGGCCGGGACAGGGGTGGTAGATACGCAGTATTTT.

As for this clonotype: Since a much larger clone is just one base distant, this may be a read error. V and J are TRBV5-4 and TRBJ2-1; 10 positions agree with TRBD1. Trimming took 1 base from V and 8 from J; bases not matched to a gene: 9. Germline loops: CDR1 SGHNT, CDR2 YYREEE (reference sequence). This CDR3 spans 16 amino acids. The DNA of the CDR3 is TGTGCCAGCAGCTTGAAGGGGACAGGGGCCGGGTATGAGCAGTTCTTC. Its translation: CASSLKGTGAGYEQFF.

The V and J genes are TRBV7-3 and TRBJ2-5; 10 bases line up with TRBD2. The CDR3 runs 15 residues. V lost 2 bases to trimming and J lost 3 bases; unmatched junction nucleotides: 3. Germline V gene sequence: CDR1 SGHTA, CDR2 FQGTGA. The CDR3 spells CASSLAGTSEETQYF. The CDR3 bases are TGTGCCAGCAGCTTAGCCGGGACTAGCGAAGAGACCCAGTACTTC.

This clonotype was counted many times. J is TRBJ1-1 and V is TRBV5-1; D not resolved. The germline V and J ends were trimmed by 4 bases and 0 bases, with 10 bases remaining between them. The CDR3 runs to 14 residues. Germline V gene data show CDR1 as SGHRS and CDR2 as YFSETQ. CDR3 coding DNA: TGCGCCAGCAGCGCGAGAAACATGAACACTGAAGCTTTCTTT. This gives the protein CASSARNMNTEAFF.

This clonotype was seen repeatedly, ten times or more. The gene calls are TRBV30 and TRBJ1-5; 9 nucleotides align to TRBD1. Looked up from germline, CDR1 is GTSNPN and CDR2 is SVGIG (reference sequence). V lost 3 bases to trimming and J lost 4 bases; unmatched junction nucleotides: 4. CDR3 length: 14 amino acids. CDR3 sequence: CAWRGQGDNQPQHF. DNA of the CDR3: TGTGCCTGGAGGGGACAGGGAGATAATCAGCCCCAGCATTTT.

Many counts were recorded for this clonotype. V and J are TRBV11-2 and TRBJ2-6; the match to TRBD1 covers 7 bases. CDR1 is SGHAT, CDR2 FQNNGV, per germline. After removal of 1 base from V and 3 bases from J, the junction contained 9 bases not matched to a gene. CDR3 length: 18 amino acids. Here the CDR3 DNA reads TGTGCCAGCAGCTTAGGCCCCCTAACAGGGGTTGGGGCCAACGTCCTGACTTTC. This gives the protein CASSLGPLTGVGANVLTF.